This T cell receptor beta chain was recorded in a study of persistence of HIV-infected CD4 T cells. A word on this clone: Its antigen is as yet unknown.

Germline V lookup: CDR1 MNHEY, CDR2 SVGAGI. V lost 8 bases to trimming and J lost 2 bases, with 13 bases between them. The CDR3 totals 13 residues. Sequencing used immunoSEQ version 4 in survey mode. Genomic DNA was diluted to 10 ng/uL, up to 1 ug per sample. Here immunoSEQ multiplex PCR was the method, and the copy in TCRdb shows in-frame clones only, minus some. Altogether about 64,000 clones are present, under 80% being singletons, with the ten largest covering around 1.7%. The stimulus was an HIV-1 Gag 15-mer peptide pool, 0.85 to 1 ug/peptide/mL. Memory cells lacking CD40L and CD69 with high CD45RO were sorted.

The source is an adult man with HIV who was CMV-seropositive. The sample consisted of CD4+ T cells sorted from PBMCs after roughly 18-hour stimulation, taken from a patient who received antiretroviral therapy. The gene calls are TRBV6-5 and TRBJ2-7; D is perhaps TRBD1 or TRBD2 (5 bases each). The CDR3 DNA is TGTGCCAGCTCCAGGGACGCAGCCTACGAGCAGTACTTC. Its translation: CASSRDAAYEQYF.